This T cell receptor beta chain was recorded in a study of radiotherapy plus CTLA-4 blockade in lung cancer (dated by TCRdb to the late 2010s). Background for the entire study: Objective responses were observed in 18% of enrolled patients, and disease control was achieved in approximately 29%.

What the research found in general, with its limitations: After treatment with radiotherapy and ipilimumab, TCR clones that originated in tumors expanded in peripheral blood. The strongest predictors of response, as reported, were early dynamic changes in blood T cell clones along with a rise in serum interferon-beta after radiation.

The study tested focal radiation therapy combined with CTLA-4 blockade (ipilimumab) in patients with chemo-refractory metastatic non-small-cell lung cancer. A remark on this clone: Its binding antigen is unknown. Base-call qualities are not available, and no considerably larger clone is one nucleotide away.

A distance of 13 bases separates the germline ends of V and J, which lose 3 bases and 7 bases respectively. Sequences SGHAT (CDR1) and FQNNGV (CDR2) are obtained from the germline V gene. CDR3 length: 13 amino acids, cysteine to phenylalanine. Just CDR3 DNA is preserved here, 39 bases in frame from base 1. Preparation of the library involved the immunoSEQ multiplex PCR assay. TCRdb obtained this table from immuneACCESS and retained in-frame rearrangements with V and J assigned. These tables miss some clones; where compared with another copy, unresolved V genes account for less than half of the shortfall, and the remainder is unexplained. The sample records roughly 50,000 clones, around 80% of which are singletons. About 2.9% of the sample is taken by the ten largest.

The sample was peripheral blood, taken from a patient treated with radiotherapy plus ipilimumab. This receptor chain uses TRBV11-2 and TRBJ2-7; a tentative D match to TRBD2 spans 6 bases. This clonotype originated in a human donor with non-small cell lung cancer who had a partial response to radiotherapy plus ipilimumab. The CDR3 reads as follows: CASSLDVRGEQYF. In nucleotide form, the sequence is TGTGCCAGCAGCTTGGACGTTCGGGGGGAGCAGTACTTC. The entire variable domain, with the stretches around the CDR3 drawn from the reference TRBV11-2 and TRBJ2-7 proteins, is EAGVAQSPRYKIIEKRQSVAFWCNPISGHATLYWYQQILGQGPKLLIQFQNNGVVDDSQLPKDRFSAERLKGVDSTLKIQPAKLEDSAVYLCASSLDVRGEQYFGPGTRLTVT.